A selection of T cell receptor beta chains follows, all from one sample in a study of OX40 agonist ivuxolimab in advanced cancers. Using immunoSEQ multiplex PCR, the repertoire was profiled, and TCRdb retains in-frame clones only, with some absent. The data contain 25,000 to 35,000 clones, less than 90% of them singletons. Sequencing was performed on CD4+ or CD8+ T cells sorted from blood, taken in a trial of the OX40 agonist ivuxolimab. The source of these receptors is an adult with an advanced solid tumor such as melanoma, head and neck, liver or kidney cancer. The CDR3 runs from the conserved cysteine through the conserved F or W. A D gene is named only where the DNA matches it firmly. A row's size may be missing; if present it is once, few, many or a size class.

abundance: -; v_gene: TRBV14; d_gene: -; j_gene: TRBJ2-7; CDR3nt: TGTGCCAGCAGCCAAGAGGTGCCATGGGGACTGACCGAGCAGTACTTC; CDR3aa: CASSQEVPWGLTEQYF
abundance: -; v_gene: TRBV4-1; d_gene: -; j_gene: TRBJ1-1; CDR3nt: TGCGCCAGCAGCCAAGTTAATCCGGGGGACACTGAAGCTTTCTTT; CDR3aa: CASSQVNPGDTEAFF
abundance: -; v_gene: TRBV27; d_gene: -; j_gene: TRBJ2-4; CDR3nt: TGTGCCAGCAGTTTATCTCCCGGATCCCAAAACATTCAGTACTTC; CDR3aa: CASSLSPGSQNIQYF
abundance: -; v_gene: TRBV10-1; d_gene: TRBD2; j_gene: TRBJ2-7; CDR3nt: TGCGCCAGACTGCTAGCGGGAGTTCACGAGCAGTACTTC; CDR3aa: CARLLAGVHEQYF
abundance: -; v_gene: TRBV5-4; d_gene: -; j_gene: TRBJ2-7; CDR3nt: TGTGCCAGCAGCTTCGAGGCCTCCTACGAGCAGTACTTC; CDR3aa: CASSFEASYEQYF
abundance: -; v_gene: TRBV11-2; d_gene: -; j_gene: TRBJ1-1; CDR3nt: TGTGCCAGCAGCTTCGACATAAGTGAGGTCACTGAAGCTTTCTTT; CDR3aa: CASSFDISEVTEAFF
abundance: -; v_gene: TRBV27; d_gene: -; j_gene: TRBJ2-7; CDR3nt: TGTGCCAGCAGTTTAGGGGGCTCAGCCTACGAGCAGTACTTC; CDR3aa: CASSLGGSAYEQYF
abundance: -; v_gene: TRBV15; d_gene: -; j_gene: TRBJ1-1; CDR3nt: TGTGCCACCAGCAGGGACTGGAACACTGAAGCTTTCTTT; CDR3aa: CATSRDWNTEAFF
abundance: -; v_gene: TRBV5-1; d_gene: -; j_gene: TRBJ2-5; CDR3nt: TGCGCCAGCAGCCCGACAGGCCAAGAGACCCAGTACTTC; CDR3aa: CASSPTGQETQYF
abundance: -; v_gene: TRBV6-5; d_gene: -; j_gene: TRBJ2-7; CDR3nt: TGTGCCAGCAGTTACGGTAGCGGACCCTACGAGCAGTACTTC; CDR3aa: CASSYGSGPYEQYF
abundance: -; v_gene: TRBV11-2; d_gene: -; j_gene: TRBJ2-7; CDR3nt: TGTGCCAGCAGTTCATCCGGGACCGCTCTTGGGGAGCAGTACTTC; CDR3aa: CASSSSGTALGEQYF
abundance: medium-sized; v_gene: TRBV7-2; d_gene: -; j_gene: TRBJ1-2; CDR3nt: TGTGCCAGCAGCTTCAGGAATAATGGCTACACCTTC; CDR3aa: CASSFRNNGYTF
abundance: -; v_gene: TRBV4-2; d_gene: -; j_gene: TRBJ2-2; CDR3nt: TGTGCCAGCAGGGGCTCAGGCACCGGGGAGCTGTTTTTT; CDR3aa: CASRGSGTGELFF
abundance: -; v_gene: TRBV6-5; d_gene: TRBD2; j_gene: TRBJ2-3; CDR3nt: TGTGCCAGCAGTCGGACTAGCGAATTGACAGATACGCAGTATTTT; CDR3aa: CASSRTSELTDTQYF
abundance: -; v_gene: TRBV13; d_gene: -; j_gene: TRBJ1-4; CDR3nt: TGTGCCAGCAGCGGAGGACAGCCTAATGAAAAACTGTTTTTT; CDR3aa: CASSGGQPNEKLFF
abundance: -; v_gene: TRBV4-3; d_gene: TRBD1; j_gene: TRBJ2-7; CDR3nt: TGCGCCAGCAGCCAAGAGGGACAGGGGGACTACGAGCAGTACTTC; CDR3aa: CASSQEGQGDYEQYF
abundance: few; v_gene: TRBV7-3; d_gene: -; j_gene: TRBJ2-7; CDR3nt: TGTGCCAGCTTAGGAGGGCAGGGCCGTTACGAGCAGTACTTC; CDR3aa: CASLGGQGRYEQYF
abundance: -; v_gene: TRBV19; d_gene: TRBD2; j_gene: TRBJ2-1; CDR3nt: TGTGCCAGTAGTAGGACTAGCGGGAGGGAGAATGAGCAGTTCTTC; CDR3aa: CASSRTSGRENEQFF
abundance: -; v_gene: TRBV2; d_gene: TRBD2; j_gene: TRBJ2-1; CDR3nt: TGTGCCAGCAGCGGTCAGGGACTAGTCAATGAGCAGTTCTTC; CDR3aa: CASSGQGLVNEQFF
abundance: -; v_gene: TRBV19; d_gene: -; j_gene: TRBJ2-6; CDR3nt: TGTGCCAGCACAATCGGGGGATATTCTGGGGCCAACGTCCTGACTTTC; CDR3aa: CASTIGGYSGANVLTF
abundance: -; v_gene: TRBV23-1; d_gene: -; j_gene: TRBJ1-2; CDR3nt: TGCGCCAGCAGTCATCGGGAAGGGGGGGACTATGGCTACACCTTC; CDR3aa: CASSHREGGDYGYTF
abundance: -; v_gene: TRBV5-6; d_gene: -; j_gene: TRBJ1-4; CDR3nt: TGTGCCAGCAGCCTGGGGGCCAGGGGAGCAACTAATGAAAAACTGTTTTTT; CDR3aa: CASSLGARGATNEKLFF
abundance: -; v_gene: TRBV28; d_gene: -; j_gene: TRBJ2-7; CDR3nt: TGTGCCAGCACCCCCTTGGGAGGAACGGCCCACGAGCAGTACTTC; CDR3aa: CASTPLGGTAHEQYF
abundance: -; v_gene: TRBV4-1; d_gene: TRBD1; j_gene: TRBJ2-7; CDR3nt: TGCGCCAGCAGCCAATTCCTGCAGACGACAGGGTTCTACGAGCAGTACTTC; CDR3aa: CASSQFLQTTGFYEQYF
abundance: once; v_gene: TRBV19; d_gene: -; j_gene: TRBJ2-7; CDR3nt: TGTGCCAGTAGTATTGGGGAGGGGGTATCCTACGAGCAGTACTTC; CDR3aa: CASSIGEGVSYEQYF
abundance: -; v_gene: TRBV29-1; d_gene: -; j_gene: TRBJ2-1; CDR3nt: TGCAGCGTTGAGGCCAAATACAATGAGCAGTTCTTC; CDR3aa: CSVEAKYNEQFF